The clone carrying this T cell receptor (beta chain) was detected only once. Antigen unknown. V was cut by 5 bases and J by 7 bases, with 14 bases left in between. This CDR3 comprises 13 residues. Germline values: CDR1 LNHDA, CDR2 SQIVND (reference sequence). The data were taken from a study of long-term antiretroviral therapy in people with HIV. Study findings and constraints: The study found that diversity rose after ART but stayed below transplant donor controls.

The immunoSEQ assay was v3.0, run at survey level. Roughly 35,000-55,000 T-cell genomes per sample were the sequencing target. Measured with immunoSEQ multiplex PCR; TCRdb has only the in-frame clones, and not every one. Of roughly 16,000 clones in the sample, 81% are singletons; the top ten hold about 8.2%. The sample here was unsorted PBMCs, taken 0.3 years after starting antiretroviral therapy. The receptor comes from a young man with HIV. The V and J genes are TRBV19 and TRBJ1-2; D perhaps matches TRBD1 (5 bases). In nucleotides, the CDR3 is TGTGCCAGTAGTTACCAGGGTGTCCCTGGCTACACCTTC. Translated, it gives CASSYQGVPGYTF.